Sequencing of this TCR beta chain was carried out in a study of T cells in Graves' hyperthyroidism and ophthalmopathy. Notes on the study in general: Most thyroid clonotypes expanded above 0.001 were also detected in blood.

Ophthalmopathy cases met thresholds of Clinical Activity Score at least 3, NOSPECS grade at least 4 and duration under 3 months. Patients were excluded for uncontrolled infection, other autoimmune disease, pregnancy or lactation. The V gene's germline CDR1 is SGHKS and CDR2 YYEKEE (reference sequence). The CDR3 spans 16 residues. Trimming removed 3 bases at V and 0 bases at J, with 16 bases between. TCR beta CDR3 regions were amplified from RNA. With the HTBI primer set, the TCR CDR3 went through a first round of RT-PCR. MiXCR was run by TCRdb on the multiplex PCR reads, yielding one entry per CDR3 protein. This sample has fewer than 750,000 distinct CDR3 sequences, with under 15% found just once. Of note for this clonotype: The antigen remains unidentified.

Sequencing was done on a sample of blood. This sequence originates from a woman aged 35 to 49 with Graves' ophthalmopathy. The V call is TRBV5-5, the J call TRBJ2-7; D tentatively fits TRBD1 or TRBD2 (6 bases each). CDR3 nucleotides: TGTGCCAGCAGCTGGGGGCCGGGGGCCAGCTCCTACGAGCAGTACTTC. Translated: CASSWGPGASSYEQYF.